These 2 T cell receptor beta chains came from one sample sequenced in a study of beta chain features in type 1 diabetes. Of the isolated RNA, all was reverse transcribed, and so the sequenced material was expressed TCRB transcripts. TCRdb's copy holds only in-frame clones and misses some; the assay was immunoSEQ multiplex PCR. The sample records fewer than 350,000 clones, around 19% being singletons. Sequenced: naive CD4+ T cells from blood. The receptor set was obtained from a woman between 18 and 30 years old in good health.

This clone has a handful of counts. The chain has TRBV18 and TRBJ1-1; no clear D gene. Germline CDR1 and CDR2: KGHSH and LQKENI. The V end lost 0 bases, the J end lost 11 bases, and 13 bases lay between the germline ends. CDR3 length: 13 amino acids. As DNA, the CDR3 is TGTGCCAGCTCACCACCTATCTCCGGCGGGGCTTTCTTT. Amino acids: CASSPPISGGAFF.

The chain recombines TRBV7-2 with TRBJ1-2; D may be TRBD1 (5 bases). Trimming stripped 8 bases from V and 4 bases from J, with 14 bases between. This CDR3 has 13 residues. Germline V CDR1 and CDR2: SGHTA, FQGNSA. The chain's CDR3 is CASEEQVGYGYTF. The CDR3 DNA is TGTGCCAGCGAGGAACAGGTCGGCTATGGCTACACCTTC. Full variable domain (missing parts from reference TRBV7-2 and TRBJ1-2): GAGVSQSPSNKVTEKGKDVELRCDPISGHTALYWYRQSLGQGLEFLIYFQGNSAPDKSGLPSDRFSAERTGGSVSTLTIQRTQQEDSAVYLCASEEQVGYGYTFGSGTRLTVV.